Presented here are 31 T cell receptor beta chains from one specimen sequenced in a study of blood T cell repertoires in COVID-19. Produced via immunoSEQ multiplex PCR; TCRdb's table is partial and in-frame only. The sample gives 95,000 to 150,000 clones, over 55% of which show up once; 2% to 2.5% is in the top ten. Sequencing used peripheral blood. These receptors were obtained from a woman in her seventies with acute or convalescent COVID-19.

This chain's CDR3 is CASSLSGGGQPQHF. Here the CDR3 DNA reads TGTGCCAGCAGCCTATCGGGGGGCGGGCAGCCCCAGCATTTT. The chain recombines TRBV3-1 (or the pseudogene TRBV3-2) with TRBJ1-5, with D perhaps TRBD1 (6 bases). Trimming left V 4 bases short and J 7 bases short, with 14 bases between. Germline assignment: CDR1 LGHDT and CDR2 YNNKEL (reference sequence). This CDR3 has 14 residues.

The sample holds one count of this clone. Here the CDR3 DNA reads TGTGCCAGCAGAAAAAAGGTGGAGGGTATTACTGAAGCTTTCTTT. Protein sequence: CASRKKVEGITEAFF. V usage is TRBV6-5 and J usage is TRBJ1-1, with D uncertain. V was shortened by 6 bases and J by 5 bases, with 19 bases between the two germline ends. This CDR3 has 15 amino acids. The germline CDR1 and CDR2 sequences are MNHEY and SVGAGI.

This clone was found once. CDR3 in amino acids: CASSPQGVPYEQYF. The CDR3 coding sequence is TGTGCCAGCAGCCCCCAGGGGGTCCCCTACGAGCAGTACTTC. The rearrangement uses TRBV7-9 and TRBJ2-7; 7 bases match TRBD1. Trimming took 5 bases from V and 2 from J; bases not matched to a gene: 6. The CDR3 is 14 amino acids. From germline, CDR1 is SEHNR and CDR2 FQNEAQ (reference sequence).

The chain recombines TRBV11-2 with TRBJ2-3, with 9 bases identical to TRBD1. CDR1 and CDR2 from the germline V gene are SGHAT and FQNNGV. CDR3 size: 17 residues. J lost 0 bases, V lost 5 bases, and 9 bases had no gene match. The CDR3 nucleotides read TGTGCCAGCAGCCCCCGAGGGACAGGGCGTAGCACAGATACGCAGTATTTT. The encoded protein is CASSPRGTGRSTDTQYF.

The genes are TRBV29-1 and TRBJ2-7, with a weak D call TRBD1 (6 bases). V was trimmed by 0 bases and J by 3 bases, leaving 9 bases between them. This CDR3 region has 13 residues. From germline, CDR1 is SQVTM and CDR2 ANQGSEA. The CDR3 DNA reads TGCAGCGTTGAAGATCCGGGACACTACGAGCAGTACTTC. The encoded protein is CSVEDPGHYEQYF.

This chain uses TRBV18 with TRBJ1-4; D uncertain. The CDR3 runs 13 residues. Germline V gene data show CDR1 as KGHSH and CDR2 as LQKENI. V was shortened by 10 bases and J by 8 bases, with 17 bases between the two germline ends. CDR3 DNA sequence: TGTGCCACTCAAGAAGCCGGCGGGGAAAAACTGTTTTTT. Residues: CATQEAGGEKLFF.

The chain combines TRBV7-2 with TRBJ1-4; unclear D gene. The CDR3 spans 15 residues. Trimming shortened V by 2 bases and J by 5 bases, and 12 bases separated the two germline ends. Germline V lookup: CDR1 SGHTA, CDR2 FQGNSA. CDR3 coding DNA: TGTGCCAGCAGCTTACTTGAGGCTATAAATGAAAAACTGTTTTTT. Translation gives CASSLLEAINEKLFF.

This clone has only a few counts. Here the CDR3 reads CASREGQATNEKLFF. The CDR3 DNA reads as TGCGCCAGCAGGGAAGGACAGGCGACTAATGAAAAACTGTTTTTT. The J gene is TRBJ1-4, the V gene TRBV10-2; TRBD1 aligns across 7 bases. Germline CDR1 WSHSY, CDR2 SAAADI. The CDR3 extends over 15 amino acids. After removal of 6 bases from V and 2 bases from J, the junction contained 6 bases not matched to a gene.

This rearrangement joins TRBV6-1 to TRBJ2-1; 7 bases are shared with TRBD1. The CDR3 extends over 15 amino acids. The V segment lost 1 base and the J segment 7 bases; nucleotides outside the gene matches: 7. CDR1 MNHNS and CDR2 SASEGT come from the germline V gene. The CDR3: CASSEEGTAYNEQFF. As DNA, the CDR3 is TGTGCCAGCAGTGAAGAGGGGACAGCTTATAATGAGCAGTTCTTC.

The chain uses TRBV4-3 and TRBJ2-7; TRBD2 aligns across 7 bases. With 0 bases clipped from V and 0 bases from J, the junction kept 5 bases outside the gene matches. Germline CDR1 and CDR2: LGHNA and YSLEER. CDR3 size: 16 residues. The CDR3 DNA is TGCGCCAGCAGCCAAGATGCGGGGGTGAGCTCCTACGAGCAGTACTTC. Protein: CASSQDAGVSSYEQYF.

The genes are TRBV5-1 and TRBJ1-4; unclear D gene. Trimming took off 0 bases at V and 0 bases at J, with 6 bases between the two ends. In germline, CDR1 is SGHRS, CDR2 YFSETQ. There are 15 residues in the CDR3. The CDR3 DNA reads as TGCGCCAGCAGCTTGGCCCCTGCAACTAATGAAAAACTGTTTTTT. Protein product: CASSLAPATNEKLFF.

V is TRBV10-3 and J is TRBJ1-6; D not resolved. The CDR3 spans 15 residues. V was shortened by 0 bases and J by 7 bases, with 10 bases between the two germline ends. Germline V gene data show CDR1 as ENHRY and CDR2 as SYGVKD. The CDR3 DNA follows: TGTGCCATCAGTGAGTCTCGAGGGCAAAATTCACCCCTCCACTTT. Protein sequence: CAISESRGQNSPLHF.

The genes are TRBV20-1 and TRBJ2-1, with unresolved D. From germline, CDR1 is DFQATT and CDR2 SNEGSKA (reference sequence). The CDR3 runs to 11 residues. Trimming removed 3 bases at V and 7 bases at J, with 7 bases between. The CDR3 coding sequence is TGCAGTGCTAGTACCGGGAATGAGCAGTTCTTC. Translated, it gives CSASTGNEQFF.

The chain couples TRBV27 to TRBJ2-1; TRBD2 aligns across 9 bases. This CDR3 is built from 16 residues. V was clipped by 0 bases and J by 6 bases; unmatched bases: 6. Germline values: CDR1 MNHEY, CDR2 SMNVEV (reference sequence). CDR3: CASSLSTSGRLNEQFF. DNA for the CDR3: TGTGCCAGCAGTTTATCAACTAGCGGGCGACTCAATGAGCAGTTCTTC.

This chain links TRBV19 with TRBJ2-5, with 7 bases matching TRBD2. The V gene's germline CDR1 is LNHDA and CDR2 SQIVND (reference sequence). The CDR3 runs to 15 residues. Losses at the gene ends were 3 bases for V and 1 base for J; bases not matched to a gene: 5. For the CDR3, the DNA is TGTGCCAGTAGTATTAACCGGGGGGTCCAAGAGACCCAGTACTTC. Its translation: CASSINRGVQETQYF. The full variable domain, rest sourced from reference TRBV19 and TRBJ2-5, is DGGITQSPKYLFRKEGQNVTLSCEQNLNHDAMYWYRQDPGQGLRLIYYSQIVNDFQKGDIAEGYSVSREKKESFPLTVTSAQKNPTAFYLCASSINRGVQETQYFGPGTRLLVL.

The chain links TRBV4-3 to TRBJ2-2; D perhaps matches TRBD2 (6 bases). Germline CDR1 reads LGHNA; CDR2 reads YSLEER. CDR3 length: 17 amino acids. V shed 1 base and J shed 4 bases, with 16 bases lying between them. The CDR3 sequence: CASSQGPGPGSTGELFF. For the CDR3, the DNA is TGCGCCAGCAGCCAAGGCCCGGGCCCCGGGAGCACCGGGGAGCTGTTTTTT.

The chain links TRBV5-6 to TRBJ2-3, with 10 bases lining up with TRBD2. Per germline, CDR1 SGHDT and CDR2 YYEEEE. V gave up 1 base and J gave up 1 base; unmatched junction bases: 3. The CDR3 is made up of 16 amino acids. CDR3 coding DNA: TGTGCCAGCAGCTTGACTAGCGGGGCCGGCACAGATACGCAGTATTTT. Its translation: CASSLTSGAGTDTQYF.

J is TRBJ2-3 and V is TRBV3-1 (or the pseudogene TRBV3-2), with a tentative D call TRBD2 (7 bases). The CDR3 has 16 amino acids. Germline assignment: CDR1 LGHDT and CDR2 YNNKEL (reference sequence). V was cut by 4 bases and J by 4 bases, with 18 bases left in between. Here the CDR3 DNA reads TGTGCCAGCAGCCCTTCTAGCGGAGGGGGGTCAGATACGCAGTATTTT. Amino acids: CASSPSSGGGSDTQYF.

The chain employs TRBV9 and TRBJ1-1; D not certain. Trimming took 4 bases from V and 5 from J, leaving 6 bases between them. The germline V gene has CDR1 SGDLS and CDR2 YYNGEE. The CDR3 contains 11 residues. The CDR3 here is CASSPQTEAFF. CDR3 sequence (DNA): TGTGCCAGCAGCCCACAAACTGAAGCTTTCTTT. Full variable domain (rest looked up from reference TRBV9 and TRBJ1-1): DSGVTQTPKHLITATGQRVTLRCSPRSGDLSVYWYQQSLDQGLQFLIQYYNGEERAKGNILERFSAQQFPDLHSELNLSSLELGDSALYFCASSPQTEAFFGQGTRLTVV.

The genes are TRBV30 and TRBJ2-5, with 8 bases matching TRBD1. From germline, CDR1 is GTSNPN and CDR2 SVGIG (reference sequence). CDR3 length: 15 residues. With 0 bases clipped from V and 5 bases from J, the junction kept 8 bases outside the gene matches. The CDR3 DNA follows: TGTGCCTGGAGTGTACGGGCAGGGGGCGTGGAGACCCAGTACTTC. Protein product: CAWSVRAGGVETQYF.

The chain combines TRBV9 with TRBJ2-2; 7 bases match TRBD1. Per the germline V gene, CDR1 is SGDLS and CDR2 is YYNGEE. The V and J ends lost 3 bases and 3 bases, in that order; junction bases with no gene match: 8. This CDR3 has 16 amino acids. DNA for the CDR3: TGTGCCAGCAGCGCGGGACAGCAGTTTGACACCGGGGAGCTGTTTTTT. This translates into CASSAGQQFDTGELFF.

V usage is TRBV7-9 and J usage is TRBJ2-7; TRBD2 matches at 7 bases. This CDR3 comprises 11 residues. Germline-derived CDR1 and CDR2 are SEHNR and FQNEAQ (reference sequence). The trim removed 7 bases at V and 7 bases at J, leaving 4 bases unmatched. In DNA, the CDR3 is TGTGCCAGCACCTTGGGAGGGGAGCAGTACTTC. Translated: CASTLGGEQYF.

This clone was detected a few times. The rearrangement uses TRBV7-2 and TRBJ2-2, with 7 bases fitting TRBD1. This CDR3 contains 15 residues. Germline V lookup: CDR1 SGHTA, CDR2 FQGNSA. V shed 5 bases and J 0 bases; nucleotides not matched to a gene: 3. The CDR3 DNA reads as TGTGCCAGCAGCAACAGGGGTACGAACACCGGGGAGCTGTTTTTT. Encoded protein: CASSNRGTNTGELFF.

V usage is TRBV18 and J usage is TRBJ1-2; weak D call: TRBD1 (5 bases). Germline V lookup: CDR1 KGHSH, CDR2 LQKENI. V lost 5 bases to trimming and J lost 8 bases, with 18 bases between them. The CDR3 consists of 14 residues. This CDR3 is CASSSTGEAMGYTF. The CDR3 nucleotides are TGTGCCAGCTCAAGTACAGGAGAAGCTATGGGCTACACCTTC.

The rearrangement links TRBV7-9 to TRBJ2-1, with a possible D match to TRBD1 (6 bases). The germline V gene has CDR1 SEHNR and CDR2 FQNEAQ (reference sequence). The CDR3 length is 15 residues. Trimming took 6 bases from V and 0 from J, leaving 12 bases between them. The CDR3 DNA is TGTGCCAGCAGTAACCAGGGGAGCTCCTACAATGAGCAGTTCTTC. Translation gives CASSNQGSSYNEQFF.

The chain recombines TRBV5-4 with TRBJ2-1, with 15 nucleotides matching TRBD2. Germline V gene lookup returns CDR1 SGHNT and CDR2 YYREEE (reference sequence). The CDR3 sequence is 18 residues long. J gave up 0 bases and V 0 bases, and 1 base lay outside the gene matches. CDR3 loop: CASSLGTSGRGSYNEQFF. For the CDR3, the DNA is TGTGCCAGCAGCTTGGGGACTAGCGGGAGGGGCTCCTACAATGAGCAGTTCTTC.

The chain has TRBV7-2 and TRBJ1-3, with a tentative D call TRBD1 (6 bases). Germline values: CDR1 SGHTA, CDR2 FQGNSA. The CDR3 length is 14 residues. V was cut by 5 bases and J by 7 bases, with 15 bases left in between. The CDR3 loop reads CASSTRGRGNTIYF. CDR3 coding DNA: TGTGCCAGCAGCACCCGAGGCAGGGGTAACACCATATATTTT.

The chain links TRBV27 to TRBJ1-1; D uncertain. Trimming took off 3 bases at V and 5 bases at J, with 16 bases between the two ends. This CDR3 has 15 amino acids. CDR1 MNHEY and CDR2 SMNVEV come from the germline V gene (reference sequence). CDR3 region: CASSFKAARTTEAFF. The CDR3 DNA reads as TGTGCCAGCAGTTTTAAAGCGGCGCGGACTACTGAAGCTTTCTTT.

The CDR3 loop is CATGGTFRTEAFF. In nucleotides, the CDR3 is TGTGCCACCGGGGGGACATTTAGGACTGAAGCTTTCTTT. The chain links TRBV19 to TRBJ1-1; weak D call: TRBD1 (6 bases). V dropped 10 bases and J dropped 5 bases, with 17 bases sitting between them. This CDR3 has 13 residues. The germline CDR1 and CDR2 sequences are LNHDA and SQIVND (reference sequence).

The genes are TRBV4-3 and TRBJ1-1, with D perhaps TRBD1 (6 bases). V dropped 0 bases and J dropped 4 bases, with 12 bases sitting between them. From germline, CDR1 is LGHNA and CDR2 YSLEER. The CDR3 loop spans 15 amino acids. The CDR3: CASSQDTGSTTEAFF. CDR3 sequence (DNA): TGCGCCAGCAGCCAAGATACAGGGTCGACCACTGAAGCTTTCTTT.

This clone has just a few counts. V gene TRBV5-8 combines with J gene TRBJ2-7, with 9 bases lining up with TRBD1. Germline V gene sequence: CDR1 SGHTS, CDR2 YDEGEE. The CDR3 has 12 amino acids. J gave up 6 bases and V 5 bases, and 3 bases lay outside the gene matches. CDR3 sequence (DNA): TGTGCCAGCAGTCCGGACAGGGGCGAGCAGTACTTC. It is translated as CASSPDRGEQYF.